This T cell receptor (beta chain) is drawn from a study of identical twins. This CDR3 is built from 15 residues. TCRdb fed the 5' RACE reads into MiXCR, producing one record per CDR3 protein. There are around 960,000 distinct CDR3 sequences in the sample; about 12% occur only once, and roughly 1.5% lies in the top ten. This same sample was also taken into another study, of yellow fever vaccine responses in identical twins.

V usage is TRBV21-1 and J usage is TRBJ2-5; the DNA was not used to check the table's D call, TRBD1. TRBV21-1 is a pseudogene locus. The receptor was isolated from a woman in her late teens or twenties in good health. The specimen sequenced was PBMCs. The DNA for the CDR3 is TGTGCCAGCAGCAAAGGTCAGGACACACAAGAGACCCAGTACTTC. Protein product: CASSKGQDTQETQYF.